This T cell receptor beta chain was observed in a study of blood T cell repertoires in COVID-19. Overall study context: Italy, Spain and the United States were the sources of the convalescent and acute COVID-19 samples. Sample material is recorded as cDNA or gDNA derived from T cells, B-cell-depleted T cells, or PBMCs.

Authors' data handling: From reference gene primer amplification, estimates of nucleated cell counts were derived. Profiling relied on immunoSEQ multiplex PCR, and the TCRdb table lists in-frame clones only, not all of them. From that table come the V and J calls and clone size; the DNA was used to work out D and trimming. Of roughly 140,000 clones in the sample, approximately 80% were seen once. CDR1 SGDLS and CDR2 YYNGEE come from the germline V gene. CDR3 length: 14 residues. Trimming removed 0 bases at V and 6 bases at J, with 10 bases between. Sequenced: peripheral blood. The V gene is TRBV9, the J gene TRBJ2-1; a weak D match, TRBD2 (6 bases). The TCR sequence derives from a human donor in a cohort sampled during active COVID-19. The CDR3, as DNA: TGTGCCAGCAGCGTAGGCGGGGTGGCCAATGAGCAGTTCTTC. Residues: CASSVGGVANEQFF.